These 23 T cell receptor beta chains were sequenced from one sample in a study of T cells after yellow fever vaccination. TCRdb passed the 5' RACE reads through MiXCR, listing each CDR3 protein once. The sample carries hundreds of thousands of distinct CDR3 sequences, 3.6% recorded once. Sequences were derived from PBMCs, sampled on the day of the yellow fever booster vaccination. These receptors were collected from a man younger than 35 who received the YFV17D yellow fever vaccine.

This clonotype was counted many times. The CDR3 is CSASTGGSEQYV. CDR3 sequence (DNA): TGCAGTGCTAGTACCGGGGGCTCGGAGCAGTACGTC. V usage is TRBV20-1 and J usage is TRBJ2-7, with D perhaps TRBD1 or TRBD2 (6 bases each). The CDR3 extends over 12 amino acids. Germline V gives CDR1 DFQATT, CDR2 SNEGSKA (reference sequence). Trimming cost V 3 bases and J 7 bases, with 13 bases left between them.

In its sample, this clonotype was seen many times. The rearrangement uses TRBV7-2 and TRBJ1-4; 9 nucleotides line up with TRBD1. Germline CDR1 and CDR2: SGHTA and FQGNSA. Trimming took 3 bases from V and 8 from J; bases not matched to a gene: 4. The length of the CDR3 is 14 residues. CDR3 loop: CASSFRTGEEKLFF. The CDR3 coding sequence is TGTGCCAGCAGCTTTAGGACAGGGGAAGAAAAACTGTTTTTT. Complete variable domain (other parts from reference TRBV7-2 and TRBJ1-4): GAGVSQSPSNKVTEKGKDVELRCDPISGHTALYWYRQSLGQGLEFLIYFQGNSAPDKSGLPSDRFSAERTGGSVSTLTIQRTQQEDSAVYLCASSFRTGEEKLFFGSGTQLSVL.

This chain joins TRBV20-1 and TRBJ1-1; TRBD1 is a possible D gene (6 bases). V gave up 6 bases and J gave up 4 bases, with 18 bases separating them. This CDR3 region has 14 residues. The germline CDR1 and CDR2 sequences are DFQATT and SNEGSKA (reference sequence). The CDR3 region is CSATVGGASTEAFF. The DNA of the CDR3 is TGCAGTGCGACGGTCGGGGGGGCGAGCACTGAAGCTTTCTTT.

This clonotype occurred many times. This chain links TRBV20-1 with TRBJ2-1; weak D call: TRBD1 (5 bases). CDR3 size: 11 residues. Looked up from germline, CDR1 is DFQATT and CDR2 is SNEGSKA (reference sequence). In DNA form, the CDR3 reads TGCAGGGCCGGTAGGGGCAATGAGCAGTTCTTC. This gives the protein CRAGRGNEQFF.

This clonotype was detected many times. The chain links TRBV7-8 to TRBJ2-2; 10 nucleotides line up with TRBD1. Germline V gene sequence: CDR1 SGHVS, CDR2 FQNEAQ. This CDR3 has 15 residues. With V trimmed by 5 bases and J by 6 bases, 6 bases remained unmatched. CDR3 sequence: CASSLRTGGSGELFF. CDR3 DNA sequence: TGTGCCAGCAGCCTACGGACAGGGGGGTCCGGGGAGCTGTTTTTT.

This clonotype appeared a few times. The chain employs TRBV5-1 and TRBJ1-1; 8 bases agree with TRBD1. The CDR3 is 16 residues long. V shed 0 bases and J 0 bases; nucleotides not matched to a gene: 4. Germline CDR1 reads SGHRS; CDR2 reads YFSETQ. The CDR3, as DNA: TGCGCCAGCAGCTTGGCCAGGGGGCGGGTGAACACTGAAGCTTTCTTT. Protein sequence: CASSLARGRVNTEAFF.

Ten or more counts support this clonotype. The chain combines TRBV15 with TRBJ1-5; D may be TRBD1 (5 bases). V was shortened by 6 bases and J by 2 bases, with 14 bases between the two germline ends. This CDR3 has 15 residues. Germline V gene sequence: CDR1 LNHNV, CDR2 YYDKDF (reference sequence). The CDR3 coding sequence is TGTGCCACCAGAGCTTCGGGGACGGGCAATCAGCCCCAGCATTTT. Translated, it gives CATRASGTGNQPQHF.

The DNA of the CDR3 is TGCAGTGCTAGTCCTAGCTCTAATTTCAAAAACATTCAGTACTTC. Its protein product is CSASPSSNFKNIQYF. V usage is TRBV20-1 and J usage is TRBJ2-4; perhaps TRBD2 as D (5 bases). V was shortened by 3 bases and J by 3 bases, with 15 bases between the two germline ends. The V gene's germline CDR1 is DFQATT and CDR2 SNEGSKA (reference sequence). The CDR3 extends over 15 amino acids.

This clonotype was recorded at least ten times. V usage is TRBV2 and J usage is TRBJ1-5, with unresolved D. The CDR3 is made up of 14 amino acids. Germline V gene lookup returns CDR1 SNHLY and CDR2 FYNNEI. V lost 2 bases and J 7 bases, leaving 12 bases between the germline ends. CDR3 residues: CASSEMGFWQPQHF. As DNA, the CDR3 is TGTGCCAGCAGTGAAATGGGTTTCTGGCAGCCCCAGCATTTT.

This clonotype has only a few counts. The chain recombines TRBV18 with TRBJ1-6; 9 nucleotides line up with TRBD1. CDR1 and CDR2 (germline): KGHSH, LQKENI. The CDR3 covers 16 residues. The V segment lost 3 bases and the J segment 9 bases; nucleotides outside the gene matches: 9. CDR3 region: CASSPEGTGTGSPLHF. The DNA of the CDR3 is TGTGCCAGCTCACCCGAAGGGACAGGGACCGGTTCACCCCTCCACTTT.

The CDR3 protein is CASSLLGVTGANVLTF. The CDR3 DNA reads TGTGCCAGCAGTTTATTAGGTGTTACTGGGGCCAACGTCCTGACTTTC. The gene calls are TRBV28 and TRBJ2-6; D is unclear. V gave up 1 base and J gave up 2 bases, with 9 bases separating them. The CDR3 sequence is 16 residues long. The V gene's germline CDR1 is MDHEN and CDR2 SYDVKM.

This clonotype was observed many times. The chain carries TRBV5-1 and TRBJ1-1; D remains ambiguous. From germline, CDR1 is SGHRS and CDR2 YFSETQ. The germline V and J ends were trimmed by 6 bases and 3 bases, with 15 bases remaining between them. There are 14 residues in the CDR3. CDR3 nucleotides: TGCGCCAGCACCGGTGGGGTTTGGGACACTGAAGCTTTCTTT. Its translation is CASTGGVWDTEAFF. The full variable domain, completed using reference TRBV5-1 and TRBJ1-1, is KAGVTQTPRYLIKTRGQQVTLSCSPISGHRSVSWYQQTPGQGLQFLFEYFSETQRNKGNFPGRFSGRQFSNSRSEMNVSTLELGDSALYLCASTGGVWDTEAFFGQGTRLTVV.

The chain couples TRBV28 to TRBJ1-5; D uncertain. The CDR3 spans 16 residues. CDR1 is MDHEN, CDR2 SYDVKM, per germline. V lost 2 bases and J 0 bases, leaving 11 bases between the germline ends. CDR3 DNA sequence: TGTGCCAGCAGTTTAGTGGGTACGGGTAGCAATCAGCCCCAGCATTTT. Translating it yields CASSLVGTGSNQPQHF. Full variable domain (outside the CDR3, taken from reference TRBV28 and TRBJ1-5): DVKVTQSSRYLVKRTGEKVFLECVQDMDHENMFWYRQDPGLGLRLIYFSYDVKMKEKGDIPEGYSVSREKKERFSLILESASTNQTSMYLCASSLVGTGSNQPQHFGDGTRLSIL.

This clonotype was detected a few times. The chain recombines TRBV5-4 with TRBJ1-6, with D unclear. This CDR3 is built from 15 residues. V was cut by 9 bases and J by 0 bases, with 13 bases left in between. Germline V gene sequence: CDR1 SGHNT, CDR2 YYREEE (reference sequence). The chain's CDR3 is CATGRTSSYNSPLHF. The CDR3 bases are TGTGCCACCGGACGTACGAGCTCCTATAATTCACCCCTCCACTTT.

This clonotype has ten or more counts. This chain links TRBV20-1 with TRBJ2-1, with TRBD1 identical over 9 bases. The CDR3 has 14 amino acids. Germline V gene sequence: CDR1 DFQATT, CDR2 SNEGSKA (reference sequence). The V and J ends lost 6 bases and 8 bases, in that order; junction bases with no gene match: 11. CDR3 coding DNA: TGCAGTGCCCGTCCCGGGACAGGGACCTATGAGCAGTTCTTC. Translation: CSARPGTGTYEQFF.

This clonotype was counted a few times. The gene calls are TRBV7-2 and TRBJ2-7, with D tentatively TRBD1 (5 bases). Germline CDR1 SGHTA, CDR2 FQGNSA. CDR3 size: 13 residues. V was clipped by 3 bases and J by 3 bases, with 9 bases between them. As DNA, the CDR3 is TGTGCCAGCAGCTTTGCGACAGTCTACGAGCAGTACGTC. This sequence encodes CASSFATVYEQYV.

The sample holds many counts of this clonotype. V and J are TRBV7-2 and TRBJ2-7; no definite D call. Trimming took 1 base from V and 4 from J, leaving 5 bases between them. The CDR3 spans 12 residues. Germline V CDR1 and CDR2: SGHTA, FQGNSA. The CDR3 DNA sequence: TGTGCCAGCAGCTTAGTCAATTACGAGCAGTACTTC. This gives the protein CASSLVNYEQYF.

A few counts support this clonotype. This chain uses TRBV4-2 with TRBJ1-4, with unresolved D. Germline CDR1 and CDR2: LGHNA and YNFKEQ. CDR3 length equals 15 residues. Deletions cut 0 bases from V and 7 bases from J, with 12 bases between. CDR3 sequence (DNA): TGTGCCAGCAGCCAAGATCGGTGGGGTCGTGAAAAACTGTTTTTT. It is translated as CASSQDRWGREKLFF.

The V gene is TRBV7-9, the J gene TRBJ1-3, with TRBD1 as a possible D gene (6 bases). V was trimmed by 6 bases and J by 0 bases, leaving 12 bases between them. The CDR3 extends over 15 amino acids. Germline assignment: CDR1 SEHNR and CDR2 FQNEAQ (reference sequence). The CDR3 reads CASRGVDSSGNTIYF. Written as DNA, the CDR3 is TGTGCCAGCAGGGGCGTGGACAGCTCTGGAAACACCATATATTTT.

This clonotype came up many times. V usage is TRBV20-1 and J usage is TRBJ2-2; TRBD1 aligns across 7 bases. The CDR3 length is 17 residues. Germline CDR1 and CDR2: DFQATT and SNEGSKA (reference sequence). Trimming removed 2 bases from V and 0 bases from J; junction bases left unmatched: 9. The CDR3 reads CSARSDRRGPNTGELFF. The CDR3 nucleotides read TGCAGTGCTAGATCCGACCGAAGGGGGCCGAACACCGGGGAGCTGTTTTTT.

This clonotype has ten or more counts. The V and J genes are TRBV25-1 and TRBJ2-2; D gene ambiguous. CDR3 length equals 13 residues. With 9 bases removed from V and 0 bases from J, the gap between germline ends came to 8 bases. The germline V gene encodes CDR1 MGHDK and CDR2 SYGVNS. The CDR3 region is CASAYANTGELFF. The CDR3 DNA sequence: TGTGCCAGTGCCTACGCGAACACCGGGGAGCTGTTTTTT. Full variable domain (rest looked up from reference TRBV25-1 and TRBJ2-2): EADIYQTPRYLVIGTGKKITLECSQTMGHDKMYWYQQDPGMELHLIHYSYGVNSTEKGDLSSESTVSRIRTEHFPLTLESARPSHTSQYLCASAYANTGELFFGEGSRLTVL.

This clonotype was counted many times. The V gene is TRBV27, the J gene TRBJ2-2; 7 bases align to TRBD1. CDR3 length: 14 amino acids. Germline V gene sequence: CDR1 MNHEY, CDR2 SMNVEV (reference sequence). The junction had 6 bases not matched to a gene; V was cut back by 4 bases and J by 7 bases. The CDR3 DNA reads TGTGCCAGCAGTTCCGACAGGGCTAGCGGGGAGCTGTTTTTT. This gives the protein CASSSDRASGELFF.

The J gene is TRBJ1-6, the V gene TRBV27, with 8 bases fitting TRBD1. The CDR3 is 17 amino acids. Trimming cost V 6 bases and J 0 bases; bases outside gene matches: 7. The germline V gene encodes CDR1 MNHEY and CDR2 SMNVEV (reference sequence). Written as DNA, the CDR3 is TGTGCCAGCAGAATACGACAGGGGAGCTCCTATAATTCACCCCTCCACTTT. Amino acids: CASRIRQGSSYNSPLHF.